One TCR beta chain is described in this entry. Its antigen specificity is not known. Base qualities were left out, and no much larger clone turns up one base away. The CDR3 has 16 amino acids, counting the end cysteine and phenylalanine. The entry retains the CDR3 DNA only, 48 bases that are in frame from base 1. Per the germline V gene (reference sequence), MNHNY is the CDR1 and SVGAGI is the CDR2. The V end gives up 5 bases and the J end 3 bases, leaving 9 bases in the junction not matched to a gene. These data belong to a study of tumor-infiltrating lymphocytes in primary liver carcinoma (dated by TCRdb to about 2017). For context, the study as a whole: The five patients, three men and two women aged 30 to 69 years, had hepatocellular carcinoma (four) or combined HCC and intrahepatic cholangiocarcinoma (one). Roughly 3.5 to 8 million productive TCRbeta reads were obtained per sample, and no significant difference in read depth was found between tissue types. High reproducibility was observed for the technical replicate repertoires, with mean shared-clone rates approximately 0.9 and correlation coefficients above 0.95. TCRbeta repertoire sequencing covered 35 or so specimens from 5 patients: roughly 25 tumor regions, 5 adjacent noncancerous liver tissues and 5 peripheral blood samples. Across five regions of each liver tumor, along with adjacent normal tissue and blood, the study brought together TCRbeta repertoire sequencing, expression microarrays and whole-exome sequencing. The five patients had tumors staged T1-T3 N0M0, with maximum diameters ranging from roughly 4.2 to 11 cm.

Study-level results and caveats: Repertoire overlap was higher between tumor regions (mean about 36%) than tumor-adjacent (17%) or tumor-blood (about 14%) pairs, consistent with antigen-driven expansion. The top 250 clones accounted for a significantly greater share of the repertoire in tumors than in blood (p = 0.039). Only the TCR beta chain was sequenced, so true repertoire diversity is likely underestimated because unpaired alpha chains were not captured. Only a few patients were included in the study, and the authors note that the findings should be validated in a larger study. Comparison of CD4+ and CD8+ T cell repertoires was precluded by the use of bulk unsorted samples.

Starting from approximately 460 ng total RNA, TCRbeta-specific cDNA was produced by reverse transcription with a constant-region primer and ProtoScript II reverse transcriptase. The TCRbeta libraries were prepared through three rounds of nested multiplex PCR following a slightly modified ARM-PCR procedure. Each of the first two PCR rounds ran for 9 to 10 cycles using multiplex TRBV1-TRBV30 forward primers together with a Cbeta reverse primer. A final 25-cycle PCR with Deep VentR polymerase added sample barcodes and Illumina adapters. Before sequencing, amplicons between 200 and 500 bp were purified from gel using a QIAquick gel extraction kit. An Illumina HiSeq 2500 was used to sequence the TCRbeta amplicons, generating 250-bp paired-end reads. As for how the authors treated the data: Trimmomatic v0.33 was used to quality-trim the reads, and FLASH v1.2.11 was used to merge paired reads so that full CDR3 sequences could be recovered. MiGEC v1.2.1b assigned V, D and J germline segments to the rearranged TCRbeta sequences. VDJtools v1.0.0 computed clonotype statistics and Shannon-Wiener diversity indices. To reduce sampling bias, subsequent analyses other than the diversity analysis used only the 250 most abundant clonotypes in each sample. The raw public data were reprocessed by TCRdb itself: fastp quality trimming at Q25, MiXCR clonotype calling, in-frame beta chains only. Records with the same CDR3 protein are collapsed into one entry carrying the most frequent genes and DNA. The V and J calls reflect TCRdb's pipeline rather than the authors' work. A total of 75,000 to 80,000 distinct CDR3 sequences appear in this sample, about 75% of them only once. Clones ranked in the top ten supply less than 30% of the sample.

Total RNA and DNA were co-extracted from 20-30 mg of bulk tissue with the AllPrep DNA/RNA mini kit, without cell sorting. Surgical resection was performed in China between 2015 and early 2016 on roughly 5 patients with histopathologically diagnosed primary liver carcinoma. Chronic HBV infection was present in the patients, and the patients were treatment-naive at sampling. Fresh tumor and adjacent tissue pieces were bisected; one half was stored in RNAlater at -80°C, the other sent for histology. Input material: tumor-adjacent normal liver tissue. The sequence joins TRBV6-6 to TRBJ2-7; 11 bases in between match TRBD2. This sequence was found in a man between 35 and 55 years old with primary liver carcinoma and hepatitis B virus infection. The nucleotide sequence is TGTGCCAGCAGTACGGGACTAGCGGAGCGCCACTACGAGCAGTACTTC. Its protein is CASSTGLAERHYEQYF.